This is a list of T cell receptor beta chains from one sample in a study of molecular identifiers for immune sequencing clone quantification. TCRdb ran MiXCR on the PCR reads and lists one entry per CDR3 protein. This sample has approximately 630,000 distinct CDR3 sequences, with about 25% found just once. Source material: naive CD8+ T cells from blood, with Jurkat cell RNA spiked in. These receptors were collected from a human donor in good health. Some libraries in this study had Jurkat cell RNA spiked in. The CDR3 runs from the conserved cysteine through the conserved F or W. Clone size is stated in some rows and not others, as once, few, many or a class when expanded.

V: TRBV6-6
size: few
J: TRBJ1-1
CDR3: CASSYYTGVNTEAFF

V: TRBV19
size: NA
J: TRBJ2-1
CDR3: CASSPSSGLDSYNEQFF

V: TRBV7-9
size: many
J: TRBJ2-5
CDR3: CASSPGARQETQYF

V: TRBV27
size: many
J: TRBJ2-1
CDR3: CASSTGLAGDLLFF

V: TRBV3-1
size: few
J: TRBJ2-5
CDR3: CASSQAGVETQYF

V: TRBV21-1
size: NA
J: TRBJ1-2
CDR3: CASSKGVTPSPNYGYTF

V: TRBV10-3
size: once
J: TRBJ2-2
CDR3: CAISASGGPGELFF

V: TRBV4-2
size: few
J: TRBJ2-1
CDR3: CASSQGLADEQFF

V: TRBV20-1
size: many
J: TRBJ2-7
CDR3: CSARPTTSGITYEQYF

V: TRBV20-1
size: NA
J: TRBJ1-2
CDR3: CSAIPTGFVGYTF

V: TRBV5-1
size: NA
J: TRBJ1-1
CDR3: CASSLAGQGAGDTEAFF

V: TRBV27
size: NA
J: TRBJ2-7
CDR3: CASRENWGAHEQYF

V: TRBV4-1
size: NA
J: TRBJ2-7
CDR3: CASSQVRGVAYEQCF

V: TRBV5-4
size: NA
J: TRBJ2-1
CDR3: CASSRPDWGLADNEQFF

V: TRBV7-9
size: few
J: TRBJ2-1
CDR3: CASSLESTRQLTEQFF

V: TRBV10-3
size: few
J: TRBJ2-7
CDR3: CASETGEVNYEQYF

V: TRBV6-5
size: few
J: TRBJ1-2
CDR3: CASSSQGQGAIGYTF

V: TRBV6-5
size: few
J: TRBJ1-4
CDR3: CASSYSMGAPNEKLFF

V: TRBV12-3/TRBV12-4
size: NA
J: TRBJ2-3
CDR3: CASSFAGARRDTQYF

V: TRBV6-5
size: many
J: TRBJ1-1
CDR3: CASSAPGLSLYTEAFF

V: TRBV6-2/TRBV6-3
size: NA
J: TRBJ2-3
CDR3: CASGLAGGPTDTQYF

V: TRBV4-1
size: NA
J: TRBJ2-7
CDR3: CASSQGTASSYERYF